One and the same sample provided the 20 T cell receptor beta chains below, sequenced in a study of cytomegalovirus exposure and HLA in healthy donors. 13 Jbeta primers and 60 Vbeta primers were used for the PCR. TCRdb's table, derived via immunoSEQ multiplex PCR, lists solely in-frame clones and lacks some. The repertoire consists of 90,000 to 100,000 clones, with roughly 80% occurring once and the leading ten covering over 15%. Sequencing was carried out using PBMCs. The receptors stem from a man in his sixties in good health and CMV-seropositive.

The chain uses TRBV7-2 and TRBJ1-2; 9 nucleotides line up with TRBD1. Germline lookup yields CDR1 SGHTA and CDR2 FQGNSA. With V trimmed by 6 bases and J by 4 bases, 6 bases remained unmatched. The length of the CDR3 is 14 residues. CDR3: CASRRQGVGYGYTF. The CDR3 DNA follows: TGTGCCAGCAGGAGACAGGGGGTTGGCTATGGCTACACCTTC. The variable domain in full, with the rest retrieved from reference TRBV7-2 and TRBJ1-2, is GAGVSQSPSNKVTEKGKDVELRCDPISGHTALYWYRQSLGQGLEFLIYFQGNSAPDKSGLPSDRFSAERTGGSVSTLTIQRTQQEDSAVYLCASRRQGVGYGYTFGSGTRLTVV.

V usage is TRBV19 and J usage is TRBJ2-5, with 7 bases lining up with TRBD1. The length of the CDR3 is 14 residues. The trim removed 6 bases at V and 4 bases at J, leaving 8 bases unmatched. CDR1 and CDR2 from the germline V gene are LNHDA and SQIVND (reference sequence). CDR3 in DNA: TGTGCCAGTAGGGAGACAGGGATCCGAGAGACCCAGTACTTC. The encoded protein is CASRETGIRETQYF.

The chain is built from TRBV18 and TRBJ1-3; D call uncertain. The CDR3 contains 15 residues. V gave up 5 bases and J gave up 4 bases, with 15 bases separating them. Looked up from germline, CDR1 is KGHSH and CDR2 is LQKENI. The CDR3 DNA sequence: TGTGCCAGCTCAAGTCAGGAGGCCGGCGGAAACACCATATATTTT. It yields the protein CASSSQEAGGNTIYF.

The chain links TRBV28 to TRBJ1-1; D gene unclear. The CDR3 sequence is 12 residues long. Trimming removed 8 bases at V and 3 bases at J, with 10 bases between. CDR1 and CDR2 (germline): MDHEN, SYDVKM. The CDR3 loop reads CASVPRDTEAFF. In DNA form, the CDR3 reads TGTGCCAGCGTTCCCCGGGACACTGAAGCTTTCTTT.

This clone occurred once. The chain uses TRBV19 and TRBJ2-1, with TRBD2 identical over 8 bases. V lost 1 base, J lost 7 bases, and 3 bases stayed unmatched. Germline V gene data show CDR1 as LNHDA and CDR2 as SQIVND (reference sequence). The CDR3 length is 14 residues. CDR3 in amino acids: CASSIVGTRNEQFF. The CDR3 DNA sequence: TGTGCCAGTAGTATAGTTGGGACTAGGAATGAGCAGTTCTTC. The variable domain in full, completed from reference TRBV19 and TRBJ2-1, reads DGGITQSPKYLFRKEGQNVTLSCEQNLNHDAMYWYRQDPGQGLRLIYYSQIVNDFQKGDIAEGYSVSREKKESFPLTVTSAQKNPTAFYLCASSIVGTRNEQFFGPGTRLTVL.

The V call is TRBV19, the J call TRBJ2-7; TRBD1 agrees at 8 bases. The V and J ends lost 6 bases and 5 bases, in that order; junction bases with no gene match: 9. This CDR3 is 14 amino acids long. Germline V gene data show CDR1 as LNHDA and CDR2 as SQIVND (reference sequence). The CDR3 reads CASSLRTGINEQYF. DNA for the CDR3: TGTGCCAGTAGCCTTAGGACAGGGATAAACGAGCAGTACTTC.

The chain combines TRBV10-3 with TRBJ2-1, with 7 bases lining up with TRBD2. The CDR3 is made up of 15 amino acids. Germline CDR1 is ENHRY and CDR2 is SYGVKD. Trimming removed 2 bases from V and 2 bases from J; junction bases left unmatched: 3. CDR3 residues: CAISEGGGAYNEQFF. The CDR3 nucleotides read TGTGCCATCAGTGAGGGTGGGGGGGCCTACAATGAGCAGTTCTTC.

The V gene is TRBV4-3, the J gene TRBJ2-5, with 9 bases lining up with TRBD1. TRBJ2-7 matches the DNA end more closely, so the J call is doubtful. Germline V CDR1 and CDR2: LGHNA, YSLEER. This CDR3 spans 16 amino acids. CDR3 coding DNA: TGCGCCAGCAGCCAAGATCTCAGACAGGGGGGCTACGAGCAGTACTTC. Translation: CASSQDLRQGGYEQYF.

This chain connects TRBV6-1 to TRBJ1-1; D possibly corresponds to TRBD1 (5 bases). CDR3 length equals 12 residues. With 7 bases removed from V and 8 bases from J, the gap between germline ends came to 14 bases. CDR1 MNHNS and CDR2 SASEGT come from the germline V gene. CDR3 protein: CASIGTPGEAFF. DNA for the CDR3: TGTGCCAGCATCGGTACCCCAGGGGAAGCTTTCTTT.

This clone was seen a handful of times. J is TRBJ1-6 and V is TRBV5-1; D is unresolved. Germline-derived CDR1 and CDR2 are SGHRS and YFSETQ. V was pared by 0 bases and J by 10 bases, with 8 bases between. The CDR3 consists of 13 residues. CDR3 protein: CASSLDPRSPLHF. The CDR3 region has the DNA TGCGCCAGCAGCTTGGACCCCAGGTCACCCCTCCACTTT. Filled out from reference TRBV5-1 and TRBJ1-6, the complete variable domain reads KAGVTQTPRYLIKTRGQQVTLSCSPISGHRSVSWYQQTPGQGLQFLFEYFSETQRNKGNFPGRFSGRQFSNSRSEMNVSTLELGDSALYLCASSLDPRSPLHFGNGTRLTVT.

This clone is a singleton in its sample. This chain connects TRBV13 to TRBJ1-2; D ambiguous. V was shortened by 5 bases and J by 0 bases, with 4 bases between the two germline ends. The V gene's germline CDR1 is PRHDT and CDR2 FYEKMQ (reference sequence). The CDR3 has 12 residues. The CDR3 bases are TGTGCCAGCAGCGAGACTAACTATGGCTACACCTTC. This translates into CASSETNYGYTF.

Written as DNA, the CDR3 is TGTGCCAGCAGGGGGAGGGGGAACACCGGGGAGCTGTTTTTT. Protein: CASRGRGNTGELFF. The chain has TRBV9 and TRBJ2-2, with 7 bases matching TRBD2. CDR1 SGDLS and CDR2 YYNGEE come from the germline V gene. V lost 5 bases, J lost 1 base, and 2 bases stayed unmatched. The CDR3 loop spans 14 amino acids.

The gene calls are TRBV27 and TRBJ2-7; D ambiguous. This CDR3 is built from 15 residues. Trimming cost V 3 bases and J 1 base, with 13 bases left between them. CDR1 and CDR2 (germline): MNHEY, SMNVEV (reference sequence). CDR3 in amino acids: CASSFSAIASYEQYF. The DNA of the CDR3 is TGTGCCAGCAGTTTCTCAGCGATTGCTTCCTACGAGCAGTACTTC.

The chain employs TRBV5-1 and TRBJ2-5; 8 positions agree with TRBD2. The DNA end is a closer match to TRBJ2-7, so the J assignment may be wrong. The CDR3 is 16 residues long. CDR1 is SGHRS, CDR2 YFSETQ, per germline. The CDR3 is CASSLLGAGGSYEQYF. DNA for the CDR3: TGCGCCAGCAGTCTCCTGGGGGCGGGGGGTTCCTACGAGCAGTACTTC.

The V gene is TRBV6-1, the J gene TRBJ1-2; D ambiguous. The germline V and J ends were trimmed by 7 bases and 7 bases, with 22 bases remaining between them. The CDR3 loop spans 15 amino acids. Looked up from germline, CDR1 is MNHNS and CDR2 is SASEGT. In DNA form, the CDR3 reads TGTGCCAGCACCCCGGCAGGAGGAAATCTTGGTGGCTACACCTTC. As protein: CASTPAGGNLGGYTF.

CDR3 residues: CASSFYATEADTQYF. The CDR3 nucleotides read TGTGCCAGCAGCTTTTACGCCACCGAAGCGGATACGCAGTATTTT. V is TRBV12-1 and J is TRBJ2-3; the D call of TRBD2 is as the table states it, not checked on the DNA. TRBV12-1 is a pseudogene. This CDR3 spans 15 amino acids.

The chain is built from TRBV25-1 and TRBJ1-4, with TRBD1 identical over 8 bases. CDR3 size: 15 residues. Germline lookup yields CDR1 MGHDK and CDR2 SYGVNS. Trimming cost V 5 bases and J 5 bases; bases outside gene matches: 7. DNA for the CDR3: TGTGCCAGCAGTACAGACAGGGGTCCGAATGAAAAACTGTTTTTT. It specifies CASSTDRGPNEKLFF.

The genes are TRBV29-1 and TRBJ2-3, with 9 positions matching TRBD1. Per the germline V gene, CDR1 is SQVTM and CDR2 is ANQGSEA. J gave up 5 bases and V 8 bases, and 8 bases lay outside the gene matches. The CDR3 length is 13 residues. CDR3 residues: CSTQTGGRDTQYF. DNA for the CDR3: TGCAGCACCCAGACAGGGGGAAGAGATACGCAGTATTTT.

The rearrangement links TRBV29-1 to TRBJ2-3; a possible D gene is TRBD1 (5 bases). Trimming removed 5 bases at V and 5 bases at J, with 8 bases between. This CDR3 is 11 amino acids long. The germline CDR1 and CDR2 sequences are SQVTM and ANQGSEA. The CDR3 protein is CSVSGLDTQYF. The CDR3 DNA reads TGCAGCGTTTCAGGGTTAGATACGCAGTATTTT.

This clone was observed a handful of times. The DNA for the CDR3 is TGTGCCAGCAGCGTAGAGGGGCAGGCTTATTCACCCCTCCACTTT. Translation: CASSVEGQAYSPLHF. The chain has TRBV9 and TRBJ1-6; maybe TRBD1 (5 bases). This CDR3 is built from 15 residues. CDR1 SGDLS and CDR2 YYNGEE come from the germline V gene. V was trimmed by 0 bases and J by 8 bases, leaving 12 bases between them.